Reported below is one TCR beta chain. The sample originates from a study of OX40 agonist ivuxolimab in advanced cancers. Germline V gene sequence: CDR1 SGHTA, CDR2 FQGNSA. The length of the CDR3 is 15 residues. Trimming took 5 bases from V and 4 from J, leaving 16 bases between them. This table comes from immunoSEQ multiplex PCR, and its TCRdb copy is limited to in-frame clones, with some not included. Of some 27,000 clones listed, just over 90% are singletons. The sample consisted of CD4+ or CD8+ T cells sorted from blood, taken in a trial of the OX40 agonist ivuxolimab. The clonotype originates from an adult with an advanced solid tumor such as melanoma, head and neck, liver or kidney cancer. This chain links TRBV7-2 with TRBJ2-3; D might be TRBD1 (5 bases). In nucleotides, the CDR3 is TGTGCCAGCAGCGCGCATCACCAGGGCGCAGATACGCAGTATTTT. Its protein product is CASSAHHQGADTQYF. Full variable domain (rest looked up from reference TRBV7-2 and TRBJ2-3): GAGVSQSPSNKVTEKGKDVELRCDPISGHTALYWYRQSLGQGLEFLIYFQGNSAPDKSGLPSDRFSAERTGGSVSTLTIQRTQQEDSAVYLCASSAHHQGADTQYFGPGTRLTVL.